What follows are 30 T cell receptor beta chains derived from one specimen sequenced in a study of T cell repertoires in cytomegalovirus infection. TCRdb called the reads again in MiXCR, with one record for every CDR3 protein. The sample consists of fewer than 250,000 distinct CDR3 sequences, 12% of them appearing once. The specimen was PBMCs. The receptor source for this set is a human donor in good health (CMV status not recorded). Some clones in this sample may be carry-over from other donors' samples.

In its sample, this clonotype was seen a few times. The chain is built from TRBV4-2 and TRBJ1-2; D is undetermined. The CDR3 spans 15 residues. The V end was cut by 1 base, the J end by 3 bases, with 12 bases between. CDR1 is LGHNA and CDR2 is YNFKEQ in the germline V gene. CDR3 in DNA: TGTGCCAGCAGCCAAGGGAGGCCTAAGGACTATGGCTACACCTTC. Protein: CASSQGRPKDYGYTF.

This clonotype was picked up a small number of times. The rearrangement links TRBV5-5 to TRBJ2-5, with D perhaps TRBD2 (6 bases). Germline V gene sequence: CDR1 SGHKS, CDR2 YYEKEE (reference sequence). The CDR3 length is 15 residues. V was pared by 1 base and J by 2 bases, with 12 bases between. The CDR3: CASSLRGNPQETQYF. The CDR3 DNA reads as TGTGCCAGCAGCTTGCGGGGGAATCCGCAAGAGACCCAGTACTTC.

This clonotype showed up just a few times. This chain uses TRBV20-1 with TRBJ2-3; D uncertain. This CDR3 has 13 residues. The V end was cut by 1 base, the J end by 6 bases, with 11 bases between. Germline V gene sequence: CDR1 DFQATT, CDR2 SNEGSKA (reference sequence). The CDR3 sequence is CSARADPRDTQYF. CDR3 sequence (DNA): TGCAGTGCTAGAGCGGACCCCCGGGATACGCAGTATTTT.

The table lists this clonotype with a few counts. The chain is built from TRBV20-1 and TRBJ2-7, with 9 bases matching TRBD1. Germline V gene data show CDR1 as DFQATT and CDR2 as SNEGSKA (reference sequence). There are 14 residues in the CDR3. The trim removed 6 bases at V and 4 bases at J, leaving 10 bases unmatched. The CDR3 nucleotides are TGCAGTGCACCCCCGGACAGGGGAGTGTACGAGCAGTACTTC. Translated, it gives CSAPPDRGVYEQYF.

In this sample, this clonotype turned up many times. This chain joins TRBV7-8 and TRBJ1-2; tentative D call: TRBD1 (5 bases). CDR3 size: 17 residues. V was cut by 1 base and J by 1 base, with 16 bases left in between. Germline values: CDR1 SGHVS, CDR2 FQNEAQ. The CDR3 is CASSLVPSGKFNYGYTF. The CDR3 bases are TGTGCCAGCAGCTTAGTCCCTTCAGGGAAGTTTAACTATGGCTACACCTTC.

This clonotype was seen a handful of times. The chain joins TRBV29-1 to TRBJ2-1; D is unclear. Germline assignment: CDR1 SQVTM and CDR2 ANQGSEA. The CDR3 has 12 amino acids. Trimming cost V 5 bases and J 6 bases, with 11 bases left between them. The CDR3, as DNA: TGCAGCGTTCTATTAGTCGGCAATGAGCAGTTCTTC. Its protein product is CSVLLVGNEQFF.

This clonotype was observed a handful of times. The V call is TRBV10-3, the J call TRBJ2-7; D call uncertain. The CDR3 totals 11 residues. V was pared by 3 bases and J by 4 bases, with 4 bases between. Germline V gives CDR1 ENHRY, CDR2 SYGVKD. CDR3 protein: CAISEIYEQYF. CDR3 bases: TGTGCCATCAGTGAAATTTACGAGCAGTACTTC.

This clonotype was observed at least ten times. This chain connects TRBV7-8 to TRBJ1-6; 7 bases fit TRBD1. This CDR3 has 15 amino acids. Per the germline V gene, CDR1 is SGHVS and CDR2 is FQNEAQ. The V segment lost 5 bases and the J segment 7 bases; nucleotides outside the gene matches: 8. CDR3 sequence reads: CASSLYQGGNSPLHF. CDR3 in DNA: TGTGCCAGCAGCCTTTATCAGGGGGGGAATTCACCCCTCCACTTT.

This clonotype was counted ten times or more. J is TRBJ1-2 and V is TRBV30; D remains ambiguous. This CDR3 has 13 residues. Trimming stripped 3 bases from V and 7 bases from J, with 15 bases between. The germline CDR1 and CDR2 sequences are GTSNPN and SVGIG (reference sequence). The CDR3 DNA sequence: TGTGCCTGGAGAACCAGGAGGGTAGCTGGCTACACCTTC. This translates into CAWRTRRVAGYTF.

The rearrangement joins TRBV6-4 to TRBJ1-1, with D possibly being TRBD1 (5 bases). The V gene's germline CDR1 is MRHNA and CDR2 SNTAGT. This CDR3 region has 13 residues. Trimming cost V 2 bases and J 6 bases, with 10 bases left between them. The CDR3 here is CASSDGGRAEAFF. The CDR3 nucleotides are TGTGCCAGCAGTGACGGGGGGAGGGCTGAAGCTTTCTTT.

This clonotype was seen many times. The rearrangement uses TRBV25-1 and TRBJ2-5, with 10 bases lining up with TRBD1. V lost 2 bases and J lost 2; bases outside the gene matches: 14. This CDR3 comprises 19 residues. Germline V CDR1 and CDR2: MGHDK, SYGVNS. The CDR3 protein is CASSEVGQGKIGTQETQYF. The DNA for the CDR3 is TGTGCCAGCAGTGAAGTGGGACAGGGGAAGATTGGGACTCAAGAGACCCAGTACTTC.

In its sample, this clonotype was seen many times. The rearrangement uses TRBV7-2 and TRBJ1-1, with D uncertain. This CDR3 region has 14 residues. Germline CDR1 and CDR2: SGHTA and FQGNSA. Trimming shortened V by 1 base and J by 2 bases, and 8 bases separated the two germline ends. The CDR3 loop is CASSLGPANTEAFF. DNA of the CDR3: TGTGCCAGCAGCTTAGGCCCTGCTAACACTGAAGCTTTCTTT.

V gene TRBV3-1 combines with J gene TRBJ2-5, with D perhaps being TRBD1 or TRBD2 (5 bases each). The CDR3 has 15 residues. The V end lost 2 bases, the J end lost 1 base, and 11 bases lay between the germline ends. Looked up from germline, CDR1 is LGHDT and CDR2 is YNNKEL (reference sequence). This chain's CDR3 is CASSQPGPRQETQYF. CDR3 sequence (DNA): TGTGCCAGCAGCCAACCGGGACCTCGCCAAGAGACCCAGTACTTC.

This chain connects TRBV5-6 to TRBJ2-5; 8 bases are shared with TRBD2. The CDR3 is made up of 14 amino acids. CDR1 is SGHDT and CDR2 is YYEEEE in the germline V gene. The V gene end was trimmed by 1 base and the J gene end by 4 bases; junction bases not matched to a gene: 3. The CDR3 coding sequence is TGTGCCAGCAGCTTGCCGGGGGGGAGAGAGACCCAGTACTTC. Translated: CASSLPGGRETQYF.

This clonotype has a count of ten or more. This chain uses TRBV7-8 with TRBJ2-7; D is uncertain. Trimming pared 5 bases from V and 0 bases from J, leaving 14 bases between. The CDR3 consists of 15 residues. Germline CDR1 is SGHVS and CDR2 is FQNEAQ. CDR3: CASSPAETFSYEQYF. The CDR3 nucleotides are TGTGCCAGCAGCCCCGCCGAAACCTTCTCCTACGAGCAGTACTTC.

The table lists this clonotype with many counts. The chain couples TRBV29-1 to TRBJ2-7, with 8 nucleotides matching TRBD1. The CDR3 is 13 residues long. Looked up from germline, CDR1 is SQVTM and CDR2 is ANQGSEA. V shed 1 base, J shed 7 bases, and the junction held 6 bases outside the gene matches. CDR3 in DNA: TGCAGCGTTGAAGGTCGGACAGGGCGGGAGCAGTACTTC. Translating it yields CSVEGRTGREQYF.

The sample holds a few counts of this clonotype. V and J are TRBV19 and TRBJ1-4; no definite D call. V lost 4 bases, J lost 17 bases, and 17 bases lay in between. CDR1 and CDR2 from the germline V gene are LNHDA and SQIVND (reference sequence). The CDR3 totals 12 residues. The CDR3 nucleotides are TGTGCCAGTAGTACCGGCCCCTTCGAAAGTTTTTTT. This translates into CASSTGPFESFF. Full variable domain (missing parts from reference TRBV19 and TRBJ1-4): DGGITQSPKYLFRKEGQNVTLSCEQNLNHDAMYWYRQDPGQGLRLIYYSQIVNDFQKGDIAEGYSVSREKKESFPLTVTSAQKNPTAFYLCASSTGPFESFFGSGTQLSVL.

This clonotype was seen ten or more times. The V gene is TRBV28, the J gene TRBJ2-2; D is unresolved. Per the germline V gene, CDR1 is MDHEN and CDR2 is SYDVKM. The CDR3 contains 14 residues. Trimming cost V 1 base and J 8 bases, with 11 bases left between them. The CDR3 region has the DNA TGTGCCAGCAGTTTATCGGGTTCGAGTGGGGAGCTGTTTTTT. Encoded protein: CASSLSGSSGELFF.

The table lists this clonotype with many counts. This rearrangement joins TRBV7-2 to TRBJ1-1, with D tentatively TRBD1 (6 bases). This CDR3 contains 14 residues. Germline V gives CDR1 SGHTA, CDR2 FQGNSA. The V gene lost 5 bases and the J gene lost 1 base, with 11 bases spanning the gap. Here the CDR3 DNA reads TGTGCCAGCAGCCCGGGGGGACAGAACACTGAAGCTTTCTTT. Translated, it gives CASSPGGQNTEAFF.

The chain links TRBV6-2 or TRBV6-3 to TRBJ2-7; D call uncertain. V gave up 2 bases and J gave up 3 bases, with 11 bases separating them. CDR3 size: 14 residues. Germline lookup yields CDR1 MNHEY and CDR2 SVGEGT. As DNA, the CDR3 is TGTGCCAGCAGTTACACGGGTACGCTCTACGAGCAGTACTTC. Translation gives CASSYTGTLYEQYF.

The chain employs TRBV6-5 and TRBJ2-1; 10 positions agree with TRBD2. Per germline, CDR1 MNHEY and CDR2 SVGAGI. CDR3 length equals 15 residues. After removal of 5 bases from V and 4 bases from J, the junction contained 5 bases not matched to a gene. For the CDR3, the DNA is TGTGCCAGCAGTCTTAGCGGGAGGCCGTACAATGAGCAGTTCTTC. Amino acid sequence: CASSLSGRPYNEQFF.

This clonotype occurred a few times. V and J are TRBV29-1 and TRBJ2-5, with TRBD2 matching over 8 bases. The ends lost 2 bases at V and 12 bases at J; junction bases unmatched: 11. CDR1 is SQVTM, CDR2 ANQGSEA, per germline. This CDR3 spans 13 amino acids. CDR3 sequence reads: CSVEFPGGQPKYF. In DNA, the CDR3 is TGCAGCGTTGAATTCCCGGGGGGGCAGCCGAAGTACTTC.

V gene TRBV6-6 combines with J gene TRBJ2-4; TRBD2 agrees at 10 bases. Germline V gene sequence: CDR1 MNHNY, CDR2 SVGAGI (reference sequence). There are 16 residues in the CDR3. V shed 4 bases, J shed 1 base, and the junction held 4 bases outside the gene matches. The CDR3 region has the DNA TGTGCCAGCAGTTTCGAGCGGGGGGGCGCCAAAAACATTCAGTACTTC. Residues: CASSFERGGAKNIQYF.

The sample holds many counts of this clonotype. V is TRBV9 and J is TRBJ2-3; D might be TRBD1 or TRBD2, each matching 6 bases. Germline V gene lookup returns CDR1 SGDLS and CDR2 YYNGEE. The CDR3 is 16 amino acids. V gave up 3 bases and J gave up 2 bases, with 16 bases separating them. The CDR3 coding sequence is TGTGCCAGCAGCGAGAGTGTTGGGGGGCTCACAGATACGCAGTATTTT. This codes for CASSESVGGLTDTQYF.

This clonotype was detected only a few times. This CDR3 reads CSARDPGLATNEKLFF. The CDR3 DNA is TGCAGTGCTAGAGATCCAGGGCTAGCAACTAATGAAAAACTGTTTTTT. The chain uses TRBV20-1 and TRBJ1-4; tentative D call: TRBD1 (5 bases). Germline CDR1 DFQATT, CDR2 SNEGSKA (reference sequence). V shed 0 bases and J shed 0 bases, with 11 bases lying between them. CDR3 length: 16 amino acids.

This clonotype came up many times. This chain links TRBV7-2 with TRBJ1-2; 10 nucleotides align to TRBD1. This CDR3 contains 16 residues. V shed 0 bases, J shed 1 base, and the junction held 2 bases outside the gene matches. CDR1 SGHTA and CDR2 FQGNSA come from the germline V gene. The CDR3 DNA follows: TGTGCCAGCAGCTTAGCCGGGACAGGGGTTAACTATGGCTACACCTTC. As protein: CASSLAGTGVNYGYTF.

This clonotype was detected a few times. This rearrangement joins TRBV7-2 to TRBJ2-7; TRBD1 matches 7 bases. Germline assignment: CDR1 SGHTA and CDR2 FQGNSA. V dropped 5 bases and J dropped 2; count of bases not matched to a gene: 6. The CDR3 consists of 14 residues. CDR3 bases: TGTGCCAGCAGCGTACGTGGGACAGCCTACGAGCAGTACTTC. Translated: CASSVRGTAYEQYF.

This clonotype was observed many times. The chain recombines TRBV7-2 with TRBJ2-1, with D possibly TRBD1 on 5 matching bases. V was trimmed by 4 bases and J by 5 bases, leaving 12 bases between them. CDR3 length: 14 amino acids. From germline, CDR1 is SGHTA and CDR2 FQGNSA. This CDR3 reads CASSYTGQNNEQFF. Here the CDR3 DNA reads TGTGCCAGCAGCTACACTGGACAAAACAATGAGCAGTTCTTC. Full variable domain (rest looked up from reference TRBV7-2 and TRBJ2-1): GAGVSQSPSNKVTEKGKDVELRCDPISGHTALYWYRQSLGQGLEFLIYFQGNSAPDKSGLPSDRFSAERTGGSVSTLTIQRTQQEDSAVYLCASSYTGQNNEQFFGPGTRLTVL.

A word on this clonotype: With a much larger clone just one base away, this may be a read error. This sequence joins TRBV7-4 and TRBJ2-1; D unresolved. CDR1 and CDR2 from the germline V gene are SGHVT and SQSDAQ. This CDR3 spans 13 amino acids. V lost 1 base, J lost 7 bases, and 8 bases lay in between. This CDR3 is CASSLGRWNEQFF. The CDR3 region has the DNA TGTGCCAGCAGCTTAGGCAGGTGGAATGAGCAGTTCTTC.

This clonotype appeared a few times. The CDR3 bases are TGTGCCAGTAGTATCCAATACACAGATACGCAGTATTTT. Translation: CASSIQYTDTQYF. The chain joins TRBV19 to TRBJ2-3; D remains ambiguous. The CDR3 has 13 amino acids. CDR1 and CDR2 (germline): LNHDA, SQIVND (reference sequence). Trimming removed 3 bases at V and 2 bases at J, with 6 bases between.